The 6 T cell receptor beta chains given below trace back to one sample, sequenced in a study of T cell repertoires in chronic hepatitis B. The repertoire was sequenced with immunoSEQ multiplex PCR; TCRdb's copy has only in-frame clones and lacks some. This sample has fewer than 700 clones, with around 82% found just once. The specimen was total CD8+ T cells from PBMCs. These receptors were collected from a human donor with chronic hepatitis B virus infection.

This clone was seen a few times. This chain uses TRBV6-1 with TRBJ2-7, with 7 bases that match TRBD2. With 1 base clipped from V and 0 bases from J, the junction kept 6 bases outside the gene matches. The CDR3 is 16 amino acids. Germline lookup yields CDR1 MNHNS and CDR2 SASEGT. This CDR3 reads CASSEGAGDTSYEQYF. CDR3 nucleotides: TGTGCCAGCAGTGAAGGGGCGGGAGACACCTCCTACGAGCAGTACTTC.

This chain joins TRBV4-1 and TRBJ2-7; the D gene is possibly TRBD2 (6 bases). This CDR3 spans 15 amino acids. Germline assignment: CDR1 MGHRA and CDR2 YSYEKL. The V end was cut by 3 bases, the J end by 2 bases, with 14 bases between. CDR3 nucleotides: TGCGCCAGCAGCCAGGCCCCGGGACTGCCCTACGAGCAGTACTTC. As protein: CASSQAPGLPYEQYF.

This CDR3 is CATSRDNGQTYGYTF. In DNA form, the CDR3 reads TGTGCCACCAGCAGAGATAATGGGCAGACCTATGGCTACACCTTC. The J gene is TRBJ1-2, the V gene TRBV15, with D hard to call. The CDR3 has 15 residues. V lost 0 bases and J 4 bases, leaving 12 bases between the germline ends. Germline CDR1 reads LNHNV; CDR2 reads YYDKDF (reference sequence). Supplemented by reference TRBV15 and TRBJ1-2, the full variable domain reads DAMVIQNPRYQVTQFGKPVTLSCSQTLNHNVMYWYQQKSSQAPKLLFHYYDKDFNNEADTPDNFQSRRPNTSFCFLDIRSPGLGDTAMYLCATSRDNGQTYGYTFGSGTRLTVV.

A few counts support this clone. CDR3 DNA sequence: TGTGCCAGCAGTGCGGGACAGGTAGCCTACGAGCAGTACTTC. Amino acids: CASSAGQVAYEQYF. V usage is TRBV6-1 and J usage is TRBJ2-7, with 8 bases matching TRBD1. The CDR3 runs to 14 residues. Trimming removed 4 bases from V and 2 bases from J; junction bases left unmatched: 4. The germline CDR1 and CDR2 sequences are MNHNS and SASEGT.

The J gene is TRBJ2-2, the V gene TRBV30; no clear D gene. V was trimmed by 1 base and J by 3 bases, leaving 9 bases between them. Germline lookup yields CDR1 GTSNPN and CDR2 SVGIG (reference sequence). CDR3 size: 14 residues. The CDR3 DNA sequence: TGTGCCTGGAGTGGTAGCCCGTACACCGGGGAGCTGTTTTTT. Amino acids: CAWSGSPYTGELFF.

The chain employs TRBV7-2 and TRBJ1-1; D call uncertain. The CDR3 is made up of 14 amino acids. V lost 3 bases and J lost 8, with 16 bases in between. The germline gives CDR1 SGHTA, CDR2 FQGNSA. CDR3 in amino acids: CASSFVPGGREAFF. CDR3 in DNA: TGTGCCAGCAGCTTTGTCCCGGGCGGGAGAGAAGCTTTCTTT.